This passage covers 3 T cell receptor beta chains from one sample sequenced in a study of OX40 agonist ivuxolimab in advanced cancers. TCRdb's table, derived via immunoSEQ multiplex PCR, lists solely in-frame clones and lacks some. Among some 78,000 clones listed, almost 95% were seen once. Specimen: CD4+ or CD8+ T cells sorted from blood, collected in a trial of the OX40 agonist ivuxolimab. Every receptor here comes from an adult with an advanced solid tumor such as melanoma, head and neck, liver or kidney cancer.

This sequence joins TRBV14 and TRBJ2-5; unclear D gene. The CDR3 is 13 amino acids. V was clipped by 3 bases and J by 1 base, with 6 bases between them. Germline-derived CDR1 and CDR2 are SGHDN and FVKESK. In DNA form, the CDR3 reads TGTGCCAGCAGCCAGAGTCTCCAAGAGACCCAGTACTTC. Encoded protein: CASSQSLQETQYF.

This sequence joins TRBV5-1 and TRBJ1-1; TRBD1 might be the D (5 bases). The CDR3 totals 15 residues. CDR1 SGHRS and CDR2 YFSETQ come from the germline V gene. With 1 base removed from V and 4 bases from J, the gap between germline ends came to 14 bases. The CDR3 here is CASSLSGPRGTEAFF. The CDR3 DNA reads as TGCGCCAGCAGCTTGAGTGGGCCAAGGGGCACTGAAGCTTTCTTT.

The chain recombines TRBV19 with TRBJ2-2, with TRBD2 matching over 12 bases. From germline, CDR1 is LNHDA and CDR2 SQIVND (reference sequence). The V segment lost 4 bases and the J segment 7 bases; nucleotides outside the gene matches: 1. The CDR3 contains 14 residues. The CDR3, as DNA: TGTGCCAGTAGTAGGACTAGCGGGGTCGGGGAGCTGTTTTTT. Residues: CASSRTSGVGELFF.